Listed here is a single T cell receptor (beta chain). This sample was taken from a study of T cells in Graves' hyperthyroidism and ophthalmopathy. Researchers took RNA transcripts and amplified the TCR beta CDR3 regions from them. HTBI primers drove first-round RT-PCR of the TCR CDR3. Via MiXCR, TCRdb re-called the multiplex PCR reads, giving one row per CDR3 protein. The table has 300,000 to 450,000 distinct CDR3 sequences, less than 15% seen once. The CDR3 length is 16 residues. Germline loops: CDR1 KGHSH, CDR2 LQKENI. V was pared by 4 bases and J by 2 bases, with 14 bases between. V gene TRBV18 combines with J gene TRBJ2-2; D might be TRBD1 (6 bases). The sequence was collected from a woman between 18 and 29 years old with Graves' hyperthyroidism. The sequenced material came from blood. CDR3 loop: CASSLQGLKNTGELFF. The CDR3 nucleotides are TGTGCCAGCTCACTACAGGGTTTAAAAAACACCGGGGAGCTGTTTTTT.